This TCR beta chain was observed in a study of blood T cell repertoires in COVID-19. Study information: The United States, Italy and Spain were the sources of the acute and convalescent COVID-19 samples. T cells, B-cell-depleted T cells, or PBMCs supplied cDNA or gDNA.

Trimming removed 4 bases at V and 6 bases at J, with 19 bases between. The CDR3 is made up of 15 amino acids. Germline CDR1 reads SGHAT; CDR2 reads FQNNGV. Profiling relied on immunoSEQ multiplex PCR, and the TCRdb table lists in-frame clones only, not all of them. This table has 75,000 to 95,000 clones, more than 75% appearing once. The gene calls are TRBV11-2 and TRBJ2-7; perhaps TRBD1 as D (5 bases). Sequencing was done on a sample of peripheral blood. This clonotype was obtained from a human donor in a cohort sampled during active COVID-19. CDR3 loop: CASSSHFRRGVEQYF. In DNA, the CDR3 is TGTGCCAGCAGCTCCCACTTTCGAAGGGGCGTCGAGCAGTACTTC.